Listed below are T cell receptor beta chains from one sample, sequenced in a study of T cell changes during pregnancy in multiple sclerosis. The method was immunoSEQ multiplex PCR; TCRdb's version includes in-frame clones alone and lacks a portion of them. The sample records 30,000 to 40,000 clones, around 90% being singletons. The sample was CD4+ T cells from peripheral blood mononuclear cells, taken in the second trimester of pregnancy. All receptors derive from a female donor with multiple sclerosis, enrolled in a pregnancy study. CDR3s leave out the opening cysteine and the closing phenylalanine or tryptophan. The order of the fields is V gene, CDR3 protein.

>TRBV6-1
ASSGARAGAADTQY
>TRBV7-3
ASSSFGGSTDTQY
>TRBV19
ASSMATGGKDEQF
>TRBV27
ASSFSSGTLYKEQF
>TRBV18
ASSLRQGNSNQPQH
>TRBV29-1
SALPFIEASDNEQF
>TRBV11-3
ASSEKGYNEQF
>TRBV7-2
ASSLLGEQF
>TRBV11-3
ASSLASGNEAF
>TRBV10-2
ASSGSRNIQY
>TRBV4-3
ASSLDRVGSYEQY
>TRBV9
ASSVDIGRGTDTQY
>TRBV7-6
ASRGQFNQPQH
>TRBV18
ASSPRGQTTDTQY
>TRBV7-2
ASSLNAGGLNEQF
>TRBV29-1
SVSLRLAENYEQY
>TRBV4-3
ASSQGDRAYNSPLH
>TRBV13
ASSLGRGSYNSPLH
>TRBV4-3
ASSQDASGNEQF
>TRBV6-6
ASSYSFGRLKETQY
>TRBV7-2
ASSLDNRGREQY
>TRBV10-3
AVGKGDDTEAF
>TRBV4-2
ASSEGVYGYT
>TRBV7-9
ASSLARVGVGAEAF
>TRBV19
ASSDPGDRGYEQY
>TRBV27
ASVGLGYTGELF
>TRBV6-9
ASSPRREGFLVPRRNEQF
>TRBV5-4
ASSFPAPGTGAGELF
>TRBV11-3
ASSAPGTGADTQY
>TRBV7-2
ASSRWTSRSYEQY
>TRBV10-2
ASSLTDSGANVLT
>TRBV28
ASSFTGKTEAF
>TRBV5-1
ASSPRPGQGTETQY
>TRBV7-2
ASSSYLVNTEAF
>TRBV7-9
ASTRSGSRPEQF
>TRBV11-3
ASSPGHLSSYEQY
>TRBV19
ASRGQGIGEQY
>TRBV30
AWRGLAGRGELF
>TRBV5-6
ASRGAGQGEETQY
>TRBV11-3
ASRRTSGGSTGELF
>TRBV5-4
ASSLTLAEQF
>TRBV5-1
ASRPPDSAGETQY
>TRBV9
ASSPRDSGNQPQH
>TRBV18
ASSPEQGLGETQY
>TRBV11-3
ASSYRTGSGEQF
>TRBV30
AGTSGLAGNTIY
>TRBV11-1
ASSFGAGGHQPYEQY
>TRBV18
ASSGGVADNNEQF
>TRBV12-5
ASGLAGGTTDTQY
>TRBV15
ATSRDGQGGKAAEAF
>TRBV6-1
ASSRQMEIYNEQF
>TRBV4-2
ASSQDGTGTYNEQF
>TRBV9
ASSALAELSGEQF
>TRBV6-1
ASSDPSVAGVSDTQY
>TRBV27
ASSLYENSKNTEAF
>TRBV10-3
ATQGQINEKLF
>TRBV11-1
ASSLERSTDTQY
>TRBV7-3
ASSLTRTGTYGYT
>TRBV18
ASSPPASYNEQF